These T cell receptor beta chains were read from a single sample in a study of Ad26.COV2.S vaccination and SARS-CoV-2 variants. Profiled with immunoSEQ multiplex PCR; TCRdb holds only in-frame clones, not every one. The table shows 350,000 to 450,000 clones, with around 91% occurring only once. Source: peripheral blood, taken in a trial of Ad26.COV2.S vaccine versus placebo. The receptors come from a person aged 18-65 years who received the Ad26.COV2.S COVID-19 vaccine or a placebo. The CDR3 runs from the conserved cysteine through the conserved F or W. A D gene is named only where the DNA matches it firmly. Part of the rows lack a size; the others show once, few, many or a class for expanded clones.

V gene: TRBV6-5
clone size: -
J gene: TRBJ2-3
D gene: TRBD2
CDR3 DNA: TGTGCCACCCTACTCTCGGGACTAGCGGGAAATACGCAGTATTTT
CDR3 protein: CATLLSGLAGNTQYF

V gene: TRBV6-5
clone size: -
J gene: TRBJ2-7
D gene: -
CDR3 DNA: TGTGCCCCACGGGCGGGAATTATGAACGAGCAGTACTTC
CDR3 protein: CAPRAGIMNEQYF

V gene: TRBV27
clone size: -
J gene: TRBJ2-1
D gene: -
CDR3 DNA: TGTGCCAGCAGTTTAGTGAGGGCCTACAATGAGCAGTTCTTC
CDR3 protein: CASSLVRAYNEQFF

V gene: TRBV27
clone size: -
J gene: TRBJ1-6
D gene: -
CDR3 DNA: TGTGCCAGCAGTTTACGGGCCAGGTCGACCCTCCACTTT
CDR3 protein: CASSLRARSTLHF

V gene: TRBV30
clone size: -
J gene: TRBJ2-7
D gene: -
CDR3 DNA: TGTGCCTGGAGTGTACGGCTCAGGTCCTACGAGCAGTACTTC
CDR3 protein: CAWSVRLRSYEQYF

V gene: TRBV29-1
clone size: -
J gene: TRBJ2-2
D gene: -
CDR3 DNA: TGCAGCGTTAGTGGCAATCCTAACACCGGGGAGCTGTTTTTT
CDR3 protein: CSVSGNPNTGELFF

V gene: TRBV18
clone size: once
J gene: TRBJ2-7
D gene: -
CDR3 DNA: TGTGCCAGCTCAAGGGACCTCTCCTACGAGCAGTACTTC
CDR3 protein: CASSRDLSYEQYF

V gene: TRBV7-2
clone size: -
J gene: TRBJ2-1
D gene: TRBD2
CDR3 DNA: TGTGCCAGCAGCCCCTCCTCGCTAGCGGGACAGTTCTTC
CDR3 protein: CASSPSSLAGQFF

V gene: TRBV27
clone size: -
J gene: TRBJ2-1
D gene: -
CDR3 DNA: TGTGCCAGCAGTTTAAGGGGCTCCTACAATGAGCAGTTCTTC
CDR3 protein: CASSLRGSYNEQFF

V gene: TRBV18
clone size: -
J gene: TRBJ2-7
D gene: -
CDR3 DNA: TGTGCCAGCTCACCACTCCAATACGAGCAGTACTTC
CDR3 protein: CASSPLQYEQYF

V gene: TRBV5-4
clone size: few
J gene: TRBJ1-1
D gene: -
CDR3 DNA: TGTGCCAGCAGCCTCCCTTACAGTACTGAAGCTTTCTTT
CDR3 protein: CASSLPYSTEAFF

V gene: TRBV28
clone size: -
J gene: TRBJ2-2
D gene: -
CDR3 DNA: TGTGCCAGCAGTTCAGCGGACACCGGGGAGCTGTTTTTT
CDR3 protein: CASSSADTGELFF

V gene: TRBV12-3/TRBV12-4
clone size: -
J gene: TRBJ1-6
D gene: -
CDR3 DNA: TGTGCCAGCAGTTTAGGTTGGAGCTCACCCCTCCACTTT
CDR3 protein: CASSLGWSSPLHF

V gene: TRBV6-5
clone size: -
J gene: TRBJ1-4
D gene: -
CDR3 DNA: TGTGCCAGCAGACCCTACAGGTCCACTAATGAAAAACTGTTTTTT
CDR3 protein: CASRPYRSTNEKLFF

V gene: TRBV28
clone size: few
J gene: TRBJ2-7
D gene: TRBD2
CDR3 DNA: TGTGCCAGCAGTCCGCGTGGGGGGGTCTCCTACGAGCAGTACTTC
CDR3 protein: CASSPRGGVSYEQYF

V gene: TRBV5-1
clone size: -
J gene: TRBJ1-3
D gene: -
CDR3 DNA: TGCGCCAGCAGCTTGAATCCTCCGGGCGGAAGATCTGGAAACACCATATATTTT
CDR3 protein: CASSLNPPGGRSGNTIYF

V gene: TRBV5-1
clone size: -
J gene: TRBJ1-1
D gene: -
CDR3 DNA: TGCGCCAGCAGCTTGGGTTCCACGGGGGCTGAAGCTTTCTTT
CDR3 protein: CASSLGSTGAEAFF

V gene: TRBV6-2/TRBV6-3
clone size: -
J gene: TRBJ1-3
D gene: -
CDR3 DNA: TGTGCCAGCAGTTACAGGGGAACCGGAAACACCATATATTTT
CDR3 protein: CASSYRGTGNTIYF

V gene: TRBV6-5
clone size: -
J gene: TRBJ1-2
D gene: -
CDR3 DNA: TGTGCCAGCAGTTACTCGACAGAAGGCTACACCTTC
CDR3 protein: CASSYSTEGYTF

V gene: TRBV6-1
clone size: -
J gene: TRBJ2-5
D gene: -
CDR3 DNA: TGTGCCAGCAGTGAACTTGGAGGGGTGGGCCAAGAGACCCAGTACTTC
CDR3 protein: CASSELGGVGQETQYF

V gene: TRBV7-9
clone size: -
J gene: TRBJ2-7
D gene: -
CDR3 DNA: TGTGCCAGCAGCCCTCTGGAGGCGATCGAGCAGTACTTC
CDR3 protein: CASSPLEAIEQYF